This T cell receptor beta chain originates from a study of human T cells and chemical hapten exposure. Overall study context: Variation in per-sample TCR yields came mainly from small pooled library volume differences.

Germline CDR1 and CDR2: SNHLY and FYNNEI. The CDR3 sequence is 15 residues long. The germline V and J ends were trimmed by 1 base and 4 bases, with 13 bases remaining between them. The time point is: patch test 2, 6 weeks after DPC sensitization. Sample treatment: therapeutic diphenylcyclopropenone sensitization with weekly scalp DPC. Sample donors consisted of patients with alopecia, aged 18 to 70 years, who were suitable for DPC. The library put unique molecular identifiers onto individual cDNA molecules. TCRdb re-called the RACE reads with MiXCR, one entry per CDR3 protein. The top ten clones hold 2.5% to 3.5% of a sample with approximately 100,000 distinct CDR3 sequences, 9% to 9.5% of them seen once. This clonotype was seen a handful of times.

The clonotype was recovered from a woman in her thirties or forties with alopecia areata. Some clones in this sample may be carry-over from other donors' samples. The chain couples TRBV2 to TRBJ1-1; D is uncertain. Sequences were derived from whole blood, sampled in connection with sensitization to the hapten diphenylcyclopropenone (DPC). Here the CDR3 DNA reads TGTGCCAGCAGTGAAGGTTGGCGGTTGGGCACTGAAGCTTTCTTT. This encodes CASSEGWRLGTEAFF. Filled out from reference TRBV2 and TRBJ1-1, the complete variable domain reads EPEVTQTPSHQVTQMGQEVILRCVPISNHLYFYWYRQILGQKVEFLVSFYNNEISEKSEIFDDQFSVERPDGSNFTLKIRSTKLEDSAMYFCASSEGWRLGTEAFFGQGTRLTVV.